These T cell receptor beta chains were read from a single sample in a study of control samples from healthy donors and cancer patients. Data came from immunoSEQ multiplex PCR; TCRdb stores just in-frame clones and leaves some out. The sample includes roughly 200,000 clones, 90% to 95% seen only once; the top ten take roughly 1.6%. Sequenced sample: blood. Every receptor here comes from a man between 18 and 29 years old in good health. Each CDR3 is given with its conserved first and last residue. Each record gives: V gene, clone size, J gene, D gene, CDR3 DNA, CDR3 protein. A D gene is named only where the DNA matches it firmly. Clone sizes are given selectively: once, few, many, or a class where the clone is expanded.

TRBV5-1	NA	TRBJ2-5	NA	TGCGCCAGCAGTCGGGGGGCATTCCAAGAGACCCAGTACTTC	CASSRGAFQETQYF
TRBV7-3	NA	TRBJ2-4	NA	TGTGCCAGCAGCTCCTCAGGGGAACAGGACATTCAGTACTTC	CASSSSGEQDIQYF
TRBV5-6	NA	TRBJ1-6	NA	TGTGCCAGCAGTTATAGAACAGGGAATAATTCACCCCTCCACTTT	CASSYRTGNNSPLHF
TRBV5-1	once	TRBJ2-5	TRBD2	TGCGCCAGCAGCTTGTCCCCGGGACTAGTGGGGTCGGAGACCCAGTACTTC	CASSLSPGLVGSETQYF
TRBV9	NA	TRBJ2-2	NA	TGTGCCAGCAGCGTAGATCTCTTGAACACCGGGGAGCTGTTTTTT	CASSVDLLNTGELFF
TRBV11-2	NA	TRBJ1-4	TRBD1	TGTGCCAGCAGCTTAACAGGGGGAAATGAAAAACTGTTTTTT	CASSLTGGNEKLFF
TRBV5-8	NA	TRBJ2-3	NA	TGTGCCAGCAGCGCGGGGACCGCGGGGAGCACAGATACGCAGTATTTT	CASSAGTAGSTDTQYF
TRBV7-3	NA	TRBJ2-2	NA	TGTGCCAGCAGCTTCGCTGCGGACGGGGAGCTGTTTTTT	CASSFAADGELFF
TRBV29-1	NA	TRBJ2-1	TRBD2	TGCAGCGTATCGGGACTAGCGGGGGCGGGGAATGAGCAGTTCTTC	CSVSGLAGAGNEQFF
TRBV5-1	NA	TRBJ1-2	NA	TGCGCCAGCAGCTTGGCCGCTGGGGGGGATGGCTACACCTTC	CASSLAAGGDGYTF
TRBV7-6	NA	TRBJ1-6	TRBD1	TGTGCCAGCAGCCGAGGACAGGTTAATTCACCCCTCCACTTT	CASSRGQVNSPLHF
TRBV2	NA	TRBJ1-1	TRBD1	TGTGCCAGCACCAAGCATGGGACAGGGAACACTGAAGCTTTCTTT	CASTKHGTGNTEAFF
TRBV19	few	TRBJ2-7	NA	TGTGCCAGTAGTCAGCGTAATCGGAACGAGCAGTACTTC	CASSQRNRNEQYF
TRBV9	NA	TRBJ2-3	NA	TGTGCCAGCAGCCTACTACAAGGAGATACGCAGTATTTT	CASSLLQGDTQYF
TRBV2	NA	TRBJ1-2	NA	TGTGCCAGCAGTGACCCCCCGGGGGGTCCCGACTATGGCTACACCTTC	CASSDPPGGPDYGYTF
TRBV5-1	NA	TRBJ1-2	NA	TGCGCCAGCGGAAAGGGACCTTCGGTTGACTACACCTTC	CASGKGPSVDYTF
TRBV6-5	NA	TRBJ1-6	NA	TGTGCCAGCAGTCCGCCGGGAGAAAATTCACCCCTCCACTTT	CASSPPGENSPLHF